Following are 18 T cell receptor beta chains from one sample sequenced in a study of blood T cells in healthy people across ages. Next came a second PCR, run for about 7 to 12 cycles, which used a sample-barcoded 5' primer along with a J-beta primer mix. MiXCR was run by TCRdb on the 5' RACE reads, yielding one entry per CDR3 protein. The sample includes more than 900,000 distinct CDR3 sequences, 20% to 25% seen only once; the top ten take approximately 0.7%. A further study also used this sample, focusing on T cells of mothers and their children.

The sequencing sample was made of blood. All receptors derive from a girl aged 2-9 years in good health.

This rearrangement joins TRBV20-1 to TRBJ2-7; 11 bases are shared with TRBD2. Looked up from germline, CDR1 is DFQATT and CDR2 is SNEGSKA (reference sequence). The length of the CDR3 is 16 residues. V lost 3 bases, J lost 2 bases, and 9 bases stayed unmatched. CDR3 residues: CSARPLAGGGAYEQYF. For the CDR3, the DNA is TGCAGTGCTAGGCCCCTAGCGGGAGGTGGCGCCTACGAGCAGTACTTC.

The J gene is TRBJ1-2, the V gene TRBV29-1; 10 bases match TRBD1. CDR1 is SQVTM, CDR2 ANQGSEA, per germline. The CDR3 length is 15 residues. V lost 6 bases, J lost 2 bases, and 9 bases stayed unmatched. CDR3 sequence (DNA): TGCAGCGTCGCCGGGACAGGGGCATCAAACTATGGCTACACCTTC. Protein sequence: CSVAGTGASNYGYTF.

In this sample, this clonotype turned up many times. V and J are TRBV12-3 or TRBV12-4 and TRBJ2-7; D unclear. V was trimmed by 8 bases and J by 2 bases, leaving 13 bases between them. The CDR3 covers 13 residues. CDR3 region: CASSWAGTYEQYF. CDR3 nucleotides: TGTGCCAGCTCCTGGGCAGGTACCTACGAGCAGTACTTC.

This clonotype was detected only a few times. Its ends do not fully match the called genes, so a read error is possible. This chain uses TRBV27 with TRBJ1-2; D is perhaps TRBD1 (6 bases). Per the germline V gene, CDR1 is MNHEY and CDR2 is SMNVEV (reference sequence). CDR3 size: 14 residues. CDR3 coding DNA: TGTGACAGCAACCCGATAGGGGGGGGTTATGGCTACACCTTC. It is translated as CDSNPIGGGYGYTF.

The chain employs TRBV12-3 or TRBV12-4 and TRBJ2-7; D uncertain. V was pared by 4 bases and J by 3 bases, with 13 bases between. The CDR3 has 14 residues. The CDR3, as DNA: TGTGCCAGCAGTTCGATAAAAACTTACTACGAGCAGTACTTC. Translating gives CASSSIKTYYEQYF.

This clonotype was detected a few times. The gene calls are TRBV12-3 or TRBV12-4 and TRBJ2-1, with 9 bases aligning to TRBD1. V lost 7 bases to trimming and J lost 7 bases; unmatched junction nucleotides: 8. The CDR3 contains 14 residues. CDR3 DNA sequence: TGTGCCAGCACCCTTACAGGGGGCTTGAATGAGCAGTTCTTC. It specifies CASTLTGGLNEQFF.

The chain couples TRBV20-1 to TRBJ2-4; D not certain. Germline CDR1 reads DFQATT; CDR2 reads SNEGSKA (reference sequence). Trimming stripped 0 bases from V and 1 base from J, with 16 bases between. There are 17 residues in the CDR3. This CDR3 reads CSARDRKSILAKNIQYF. The CDR3 DNA follows: TGCAGTGCTAGAGATCGAAAGTCGATCCTCGCCAAAAACATTCAGTACTTC.

This clonotype was counted between two and nine times. The chain carries TRBV5-1 and TRBJ1-2; D possibly corresponds to TRBD1 (5 bases). V was clipped by 4 bases and J by 7 bases, with 20 bases between them. The CDR3 runs to 15 residues. The V gene's germline CDR1 is SGHRS and CDR2 YFSETQ. The CDR3 sequence is CASSPTRGASFGYTF. CDR3 bases: TGCGCCAGCAGCCCAACAAGGGGCGCAAGTTTTGGCTACACCTTC.

The CDR3 is CASSLVQVYGYTF. CDR3 in DNA: TGTGCCAGCAGTTTAGTTCAGGTCTATGGCTACACCTTC. This chain uses TRBV12-3 or TRBV12-4 with TRBJ1-2, with unresolved D. This CDR3 region has 13 residues. V was shortened by 1 base and J by 4 bases, with 7 bases between the two germline ends.

This clonotype was observed a few times. This rearrangement joins TRBV27 to TRBJ1-2, with unresolved D. This CDR3 comprises 17 residues. Germline lookup yields CDR1 MNHEY and CDR2 SMNVEV (reference sequence). Trimming removed 11 bases at V and 4 bases at J, with 29 bases between. CDR3 sequence: CAGTPLSGSVPLYGYTF. As DNA, the CDR3 is TGTGCCGGCACTCCACTAAGTGGGTCGGTCCCCCTCTATGGCTACACCTTC.

This clonotype was detected a few times. This chain connects TRBV19 to TRBJ1-5; 7 positions match TRBD1. Germline assignment: CDR1 LNHDA and CDR2 SQIVND (reference sequence). Unmatched junction bases numbered 10, after V lost 2 bases and J lost 6 bases. The CDR3 covers 16 residues. The CDR3 DNA is TGTGCCAGTAGTATATTAGAAACAGGGGCGGCTCAGCCCCAGCATTTT. Translation gives CASSILETGAAQPQHF. Complete variable domain (other parts from reference TRBV19 and TRBJ1-5): DGGITQSPKYLFRKEGQNVTLSCEQNLNHDAMYWYRQDPGQGLRLIYYSQIVNDFQKGDIAEGYSVSREKKESFPLTVTSAQKNPTAFYLCASSILETGAAQPQHFGDGTRLSIL.

V is TRBV20-1 and J is TRBJ2-1; unclear D gene. CDR3 length equals 12 residues. The ends were cut back, 7 bases at V and 4 bases at J, with 11 bases in the middle. The germline gives CDR1 DFQATT, CDR2 SNEGSKA (reference sequence). CDR3 nucleotide sequence: TGCAGTGTTGAAGGGTGGTACAATGAGCAGTTCTTC. Protein: CSVEGWYNEQFF.

This chain connects TRBV7-2 to TRBJ2-5; 7 bases align to TRBD2. The J call could be wrong; TRBJ2-7 is a better fit for the DNA end. Per the germline V gene, CDR1 is SGHTA and CDR2 is FQGNSA. The CDR3 is 15 residues long. This CDR3 is CASSSPLAVGYEQYF. DNA for the CDR3: TGTGCCAGCAGCTCCCCGCTAGCGGTCGGGTACGAGCAGTACTTC.

J is TRBJ1-4 and V is TRBV19; D is unresolved. In germline, CDR1 is LNHDA, CDR2 SQIVND (reference sequence). CDR3 size: 14 residues. V was pared by 5 bases and J by 7 bases, with 14 bases between. The DNA for the CDR3 is TGTGCCAGTAGTCCTTTTTTAACGGGTGAAAAACTGTTTTTT. This gives the protein CASSPFLTGEKLFF.

This clonotype has ten or more counts. The genes are TRBV11-2 and TRBJ2-7, with D perhaps TRBD1 (7 bases). In germline, CDR1 is SGHAT, CDR2 FQNNGV. The CDR3 has 15 residues. V lost 1 base and J 1 base, leaving 11 bases between the germline ends. The CDR3 nucleotides read TGTGCCAGCAGCTTAGCGGCAGGGGGGTCCTACGAGCAGTACTTC. Translated, it gives CASSLAAGGSYEQYF.

The V gene is TRBV5-1, the J gene TRBJ2-5, with TRBD1 identical over 8 bases. This CDR3 has 15 amino acids. The germline V gene has CDR1 SGHRS and CDR2 YFSETQ. After removal of 4 bases from V and 5 bases from J, the junction contained 10 bases not matched to a gene. CDR3 DNA sequence: TGCGCCAGCAGCCCTGGACAGGGCCATGGGGAGACCCAGTACTTC. Its protein is CASSPGQGHGETQYF.

V gene TRBV20-1 combines with J gene TRBJ2-5; the D gene could be TRBD1 or TRBD2 (5 bases each). The tail of the sequence fits TRBJ2-7 better, so the J call may be wrong. CDR3 length: 12 amino acids. The germline CDR1 and CDR2 sequences are DFQATT and SNEGSKA (reference sequence). Written as DNA, the CDR3 is TGCAGTGCAAAGGGGAGCTCCTACGAGCAGTACTTC. Translated: CSAKGSSYEQYF.

J is TRBJ2-5 and V is TRBV7-2, with D uncertain. Germline V gene data show CDR1 as SGHTA and CDR2 as FQGNSA. V lost 10 bases and J 0 bases, leaving 12 bases between the germline ends. CDR3 length equals 13 residues. CDR3 sequence (DNA): TGTGCCATCTCTAGACGGTACCAAGAGACCCAGTACTTC. Translated, it gives CAISRRYQETQYF. The complete variable domain, with remaining parts taken from reference TRBV7-2 and TRBJ2-5, reads GAGVSQSPSNKVTEKGKDVELRCDPISGHTALYWYRQSLGQGLEFLIYFQGNSAPDKSGLPSDRFSAERTGGSVSTLTIQRTQQEDSAVYLCAISRRYQETQYFGPGTRLLVL.